Sequencing of this T cell receptor (beta chain) was carried out in a study of blood T cells in healthy people across ages. A second about 7 to 11 cycle PCR used barcoded and J-beta primers. TCRdb itself ran the 5' RACE reads through MiXCR, one entry per CDR3 protein. The sample has over a million distinct CDR3 sequences; more than 35% are singletons. A few counts support this clonotype. Sequenced material: blood. The clonotype comes from a woman in her sixties in good health.

The CDR3 region is CASRRGGQGNSPLHF. The CDR3 DNA sequence: TGTGCCAGCAGGAGGGGGGGACAGGGGAATTCACCCCTCCACTTT. The rearrangement uses TRBV7-2 and TRBJ1-6; 10 positions agree with TRBD1. CDR1 and CDR2 (germline): SGHTA, FQGNSA. The CDR3 is made up of 15 amino acids. V lost 6 bases to trimming and J lost 7 bases; unmatched junction nucleotides: 6.